Each of the 20 T cell receptor beta chains below was sequenced from the same sample in a study of CDR3 diversity in severe acne. TCRdb analysed the PCR reads with MiXCR anew, one entry per CDR3 protein. The sample records approximately 79,000 distinct CDR3 sequences, roughly 52% being singletons. The material sequenced was blood. Receptor source: a male donor in good health, serving as a control.

This clonotype has at least ten counts. This chain connects TRBV5-6 to TRBJ1-1; TRBD1 matches at 9 bases. Germline V CDR1 and CDR2: SGHDT, YYEEEE. This CDR3 is 16 amino acids long. V gave up 2 bases and J gave up 5 bases; unmatched junction bases: 10. The CDR3 sequence is CASSLLTGGARTEAFF. As DNA, the CDR3 is TGTGCCAGCAGCTTATTAACAGGGGGCGCTAGGACTGAAGCTTTCTTT.

As regards this clonotype: A junction boundary mismatches the germline segment, possibly from a read error. This chain connects TRBV19 to TRBJ1-1; 9 bases fit TRBD1. CDR3 length: 15 amino acids. Germline CDR1 and CDR2: LNHDA and SQIVND (reference sequence). The CDR3 sequence: CASSSWGTGFTEALF. The CDR3 coding sequence is TGTGCCAGTAGTAGTTGGGGGACAGGGTTCACTGAAGCTCTCTTT. The whole variable domain, filled in from reference TRBV19 and TRBJ1-1, reads DGGITQSPKYLFRKEGQNVTLSCEQNLNHDAMYWYRQDPGQGLRLIYYSQIVNDFQKGDIAEGYSVSREKKESFPLTVTSAQKNPTAFYLCASSSWGTGFTEALFGQGTRLTVV.

This clonotype was seen repeatedly, ten times or more. The chain joins TRBV12-3 or TRBV12-4 to TRBJ2-1; no clear D. Trimming left V 3 bases short and J 15 bases short, with 15 bases between. This CDR3 has 12 amino acids. CDR3 coding DNA: TGTGCCAGCAGTTTTTCGATCTACCGGCTGTTCTTC. Translation: CASSFSIYRLFF.

The chain employs TRBV6-1 and TRBJ2-7; D might be TRBD1 or TRBD2, each matching 5 bases. This CDR3 region has 12 residues. The germline V gene encodes CDR1 MNHNS and CDR2 SASEGT. V was clipped by 8 bases and J by 6 bases, with 14 bases between them. This CDR3 reads CASRDPFGEQYF. The CDR3 nucleotides read TGTGCCAGCCGGGACCCCTTCGGCGAGCAGTACTTC.

In its sample, this clonotype was seen many times. The J gene is TRBJ2-1, the V gene TRBV19; D remains unclear. V lost 0 bases and J 7 bases, leaving 10 bases between the germline ends. Germline values: CDR1 LNHDA, CDR2 SQIVND (reference sequence). This CDR3 has 14 residues. The CDR3 DNA is TGTGCCAGTAGTATAGAAGGCAGCTCTAATGAGCAGTTCTTC. Its translation: CASSIEGSSNEQFF.

This CDR3 reads CASSFRLAGASYEQYF. In DNA form, the CDR3 reads TGTGCCAGCAGCTTTCGACTAGCGGGAGCCAGTTACGAGCAGTACTTC. The gene calls are TRBV7-3 and TRBJ2-7; 12 nucleotides line up with TRBD2. Germline-derived CDR1 and CDR2 are SGHTA and FQGTGA. The ends lost 3 bases at V and 4 bases at J; junction bases unmatched: 7. This CDR3 has 16 residues.

V and J are TRBV7-9 and TRBJ2-3; 8 bases align to TRBD1. Per germline, CDR1 SEHNR and CDR2 FQNEAQ (reference sequence). V shed 5 bases, J shed 2 bases, and the junction held 18 bases outside the gene matches. The CDR3 loop spans 19 amino acids. Written as DNA, the CDR3 is TGTGCCAGCAGCCCCACACTGAGCTTCCGGGACAGGCCCACAGATACGCAGTATTTT. Residues: CASSPTLSFRDRPTDTQYF.

This chain connects TRBV6-5 to TRBJ2-6; D could derive from TRBD1 or TRBD2 (5 bases each). V shed 6 bases and J shed 7 bases, with 16 bases lying between them. Germline CDR1 is MNHEY and CDR2 is SVGAGI. The CDR3 runs to 15 residues. The CDR3 loop reads CASSLRDPVANVLTF. The CDR3 nucleotides are TGTGCCAGCAGCCTTCGGGACCCAGTCGCCAACGTCCTGACTTTC.

This clonotype was observed at least ten times. The chain recombines TRBV30 with TRBJ1-6; 7 nucleotides agree with TRBD1. Germline-derived CDR1 and CDR2 are GTSNPN and SVGIG (reference sequence). The CDR3 is 19 residues long. With 2 bases clipped from V and 0 bases from J, the junction kept 13 bases outside the gene matches. CDR3 sequence: CAWSPKFGQVDSYNSPLHF. The DNA for the CDR3 is TGTGCCTGGAGTCCGAAATTTGGACAGGTTGACTCCTATAATTCACCCCTCCACTTT.

This clonotype was seen ten or more times. This chain joins TRBV15 and TRBJ2-7; D is unresolved. The CDR3 consists of 13 residues. Trimming removed 5 bases at V and 5 bases at J, with 13 bases between. Germline assignment: CDR1 LNHNV and CDR2 YYDKDF (reference sequence). CDR3 bases: TGTGCCACCAGCCCAGCAGTCTTGGACGAGCAGTACTTC. This sequence encodes CATSPAVLDEQYF. Complete variable domain (other parts from reference TRBV15 and TRBJ2-7): DAMVIQNPRYQVTQFGKPVTLSCSQTLNHNVMYWYQQKSSQAPKLLFHYYDKDFNNEADTPDNFQSRRPNTSFCFLDIRSPGLGDTAMYLCATSPAVLDEQYFGPGTRLTVT.

In its sample, this clonotype was seen many times. The chain has TRBV9 and TRBJ1-1; D might be TRBD1 (5 bases). CDR1 is SGDLS, CDR2 YYNGEE, per germline. Trimming took 0 bases from V and 0 from J, leaving 21 bases between them. This CDR3 is 19 amino acids long. The CDR3 DNA reads as TGTGCCAGCAGCGTAGAGGGAGGAGGGGTCCCGCTAATGAACACTGAAGCTTTCTTT. Its protein is CASSVEGGGVPLMNTEAFF.

This clonotype appeared many times. The rearrangement uses TRBV6-1 and TRBJ2-2; TRBD2 is a possible D gene (5 bases). The CDR3 contains 12 residues. Germline assignment: CDR1 MNHNS and CDR2 SASEGT. Deletions cut 6 bases from V and 3 bases from J, with 5 bases between. The CDR3 is CASRLDTGELFF. Written as DNA, the CDR3 is TGTGCCAGCAGACTAGACACCGGGGAGCTGTTTTTT.

This clonotype was seen more than once but under ten times. The rearrangement uses TRBV5-1 and TRBJ2-2; D unclear. Germline V CDR1 and CDR2: SGHRS, YFSETQ. V shed 5 bases and J shed 2 bases, with 7 bases lying between them. This CDR3 has 13 residues. CDR3 protein: CASRKINTGELFF. The CDR3 nucleotides read TGCGCCAGCAGGAAGATTAACACCGGGGAGCTGTTTTTT.

V gene TRBV2 combines with J gene TRBJ2-3, with TRBD2 as a possible D gene (5 bases). The CDR3 has 14 residues. V gave up 5 bases and J gave up 2 bases, with 11 bases separating them. Germline V gene data show CDR1 as SNHLY and CDR2 as FYNNEI. The CDR3 DNA reads TGTGCCAGCAGTAACACGCGGGCCACAGATACGCAGTATTTT. It yields the protein CASSNTRATDTQYF.

This clonotype showed up many times. V and J are TRBV6-4 and TRBJ2-3; D may be TRBD1 (6 bases). This CDR3 spans 15 amino acids. Germline V gene lookup returns CDR1 MRHNA and CDR2 SNTAGT. Trimming removed 0 bases from V and 2 bases from J, with 9 bases in between. CDR3 nucleotide sequence: TGTGCCAGCAGTGACTCGGGGGCCGCCACAGATACGCAGTATTTT. This sequence encodes CASSDSGAATDTQYF.

Regarding this clonotype: One junction end disagrees with the germline gene, perhaps due to a read error. The CDR3 spells CSARGGGAGEKPFF. The CDR3 DNA reads TGCAGTGCTAGAGGGGGGGGGGCAGGTGAAAAACCGTTTTTT. V and J are TRBV20-1 and TRBJ1-4, with D possibly TRBD1 on 6 matching bases. There are 14 residues in the CDR3. Germline CDR1 and CDR2: DFQATT and SNEGSKA (reference sequence).

This chain connects TRBV7-8 to TRBJ2-2; D is perhaps TRBD1 (6 bases). The CDR3 is 16 amino acids. Germline CDR1 reads SGHVS; CDR2 reads FQNEAQ. V was pared by 5 bases and J by 5 bases, with 18 bases between. CDR3 sequence reads: CASSPKTGAVTGELFF. CDR3 coding DNA: TGTGCCAGCAGCCCCAAGACAGGCGCGGTTACCGGGGAGCTGTTTTTT.

V and J are TRBV7-4 and TRBJ2-7; D perhaps matches TRBD1 (6 bases). Germline CDR1 and CDR2: SGHVT and SQSDAQ. With 6 bases removed from V and 4 bases from J, the gap between germline ends came to 16 bases. The CDR3 is 14 amino acids. CDR3: CASSPHRGGYEQYF. In nucleotides, the CDR3 is TGTGCCAGCAGTCCACACCGAGGGGGATACGAGCAGTACTTC.

This clonotype was counted a few times. The V call is TRBV12-3 or TRBV12-4, the J call TRBJ2-7; 11 bases line up with TRBD2. The V gene end was trimmed by 6 bases and the J gene end by 7 bases; junction bases not matched to a gene: 8. The CDR3 spans 14 residues. The CDR3 region is CASRRTSGGYEQYF. CDR3 sequence (DNA): TGTGCCAGCAGACGAACTAGCGGGGGCTATGAGCAGTACTTC.

Written as DNA, the CDR3 is TGTGCCAGCAGTCTGAGACTAGCGGGTCCCTACGAGCAGTACTTC. Encoded protein: CASSLRLAGPYEQYF. The J gene is TRBJ2-7, the V gene TRBV7-2; 10 nucleotides agree with TRBD2. Losses at the gene ends were 6 bases for V and 2 bases for J; bases not matched to a gene: 7. Per germline, CDR1 SGHTA and CDR2 FQGNSA. The CDR3 spans 15 residues.